This entry describes one T cell receptor (beta chain). The sample is drawn from a study of T-cell reconstitution after alpha-beta-depleted transplantation in children. Germline V gene data show CDR1 as SGHVS and CDR2 as FQNEAQ. The length of the CDR3 is 15 residues. The V and J ends lost 6 bases and 0 bases, in that order; junction bases with no gene match: 8. During its preparation, the TCRbeta library received unique molecular identifiers. TCRdb processed the PCR reads anew with MiXCR; each CDR3 protein has one entry. Of approximately 230,000 distinct CDR3 sequences in the sample, roughly a quarter were seen once.

The TCR was taken from a female patient under 10 years old who had a stem cell transplant for congenital amegakaryocytic thrombocytopenia, so the T cells may come from the graft donor. Specimen: PBMCs, mostly from graft donor cells, collected 360 days after TCRalphabeta/CD19-depleted stem cell transplant. V gene TRBV7-8 combines with J gene TRBJ2-7; 7 positions agree with TRBD1. CDR3 in amino acids: CASSNRGLSSYEQYF. Written as DNA, the CDR3 is TGTGCCAGCAGTAACAGGGGCTTAAGCTCCTACGAGCAGTACTTC.